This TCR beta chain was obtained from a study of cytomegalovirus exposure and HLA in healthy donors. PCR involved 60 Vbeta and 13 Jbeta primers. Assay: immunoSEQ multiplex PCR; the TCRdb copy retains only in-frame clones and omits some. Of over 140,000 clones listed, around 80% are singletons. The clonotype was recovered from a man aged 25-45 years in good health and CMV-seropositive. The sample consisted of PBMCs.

The CDR3 bases are TGTGCCAGCAGCTTGGGGGGTAGCGGGAGGGGGAATGAGCAGTTCTTC. Residues: CASSLGGSGRGNEQFF. The chain combines TRBV5-4 with TRBJ2-1; 11 bases agree with TRBD2. The junction had 6 bases not matched to a gene; V was cut back by 0 bases and J by 7 bases. Per the germline V gene, CDR1 is SGHNT and CDR2 is YYREEE (reference sequence). This CDR3 contains 16 residues.